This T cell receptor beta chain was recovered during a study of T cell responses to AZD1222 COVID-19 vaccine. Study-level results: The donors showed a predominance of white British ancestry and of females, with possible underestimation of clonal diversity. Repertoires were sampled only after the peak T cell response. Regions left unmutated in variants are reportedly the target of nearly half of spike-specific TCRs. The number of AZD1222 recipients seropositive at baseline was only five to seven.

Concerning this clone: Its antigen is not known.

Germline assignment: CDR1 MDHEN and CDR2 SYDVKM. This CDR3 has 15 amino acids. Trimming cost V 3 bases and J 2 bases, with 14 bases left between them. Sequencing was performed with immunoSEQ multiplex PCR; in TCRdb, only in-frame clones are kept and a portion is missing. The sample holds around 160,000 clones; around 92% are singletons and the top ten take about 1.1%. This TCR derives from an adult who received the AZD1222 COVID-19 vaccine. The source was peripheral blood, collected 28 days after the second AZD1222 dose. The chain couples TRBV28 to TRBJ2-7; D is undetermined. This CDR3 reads CASSFSQLLPYEQYF. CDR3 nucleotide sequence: TGTGCCAGCAGTTTTAGCCAGCTTCTCCCCTACGAGCAGTACTTC. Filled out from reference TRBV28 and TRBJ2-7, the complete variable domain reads DVKVTQSSRYLVKRTGEKVFLECVQDMDHENMFWYRQDPGLGLRLIYFSYDVKMKEKGDIPEGYSVSREKKERFSLILESASTNQTSMYLCASSFSQLLPYEQYFGPGTRLTVT.